The 23 T cell receptor beta chains given below trace back to one sample, sequenced in a study of cytomegalovirus exposure and HLA in healthy donors. The primer mix had 60 Vbeta and 13 Jbeta primers. Repertoires were generated with immunoSEQ multiplex PCR, while TCRdb's copy carries only in-frame clones and drops some. Found here are some 79,000 clones, over 70% of them singletons; the top ten hold 5.5% to 7%. Material: PBMCs. The receptors come from a male donor in good health and CMV-seropositive.

The rearrangement uses TRBV6-4 and TRBJ2-7, with 10 bases aligning to TRBD2. Germline CDR1 is MRHNA and CDR2 is SNTAGT. The CDR3 loop spans 14 amino acids. Unmatched junction bases numbered 5, after V lost 5 bases and J lost 4 bases. The CDR3 DNA is TGTGCCAGCAGTTATGGACTAGCGGATTACGAGCAGTACTTC. It is translated as CASSYGLADYEQYF.

The V and J genes are TRBV11-3 and TRBJ2-7, with D perhaps TRBD2 (7 bases). Per germline, CDR1 SGHNT and CDR2 YENEEA. This CDR3 is 14 amino acids long. V lost 5 bases, J lost 5 bases, and 16 bases lay in between. CDR3 bases: TGTGCCAGCAGCCCTGGTCTAGGGGGGGACGAGCAGTACTTC. Protein product: CASSPGLGGDEQYF.

CDR3 residues: CASTPRYRDTDYEQYF. The DNA of the CDR3 is TGTGCCAGCACCCCCCGTTACCGGGACACCGACTACGAGCAGTACTTC. The V gene is TRBV7-8, the J gene TRBJ2-7; perhaps TRBD1 as D (6 bases). CDR3 length equals 16 residues. Between the trimmed V and J ends, which lost 7 bases and 3 bases, there was a span of 22 bases. The germline CDR1 and CDR2 sequences are SGHVS and FQNEAQ.

This clone was recorded once. V and J are TRBV27 and TRBJ1-5; maybe TRBD1 (6 bases). CDR1 and CDR2 (germline): MNHEY, SMNVEV (reference sequence). The ends were cut back, 3 bases at V and 2 bases at J, with 11 bases in the middle. The CDR3 runs to 15 residues. CDR3 sequence: CASSLGPGGNQPQHF. CDR3 DNA sequence: TGTGCCAGCAGTTTGGGGCCAGGGGGCAATCAGCCCCAGCATTTT.

The rearrangement joins TRBV7-9 to TRBJ2-2, with a possible D match to TRBD1 (6 bases). Trimming left V 4 bases short and J 5 bases short, with 14 bases between. Germline CDR1 reads SEHNR; CDR2 reads FQNEAQ (reference sequence). The CDR3 has 15 amino acids. This CDR3 reads CASSSPQGPTGELFF. The CDR3 DNA reads as TGTGCCAGCAGCTCGCCACAGGGCCCAACCGGGGAGCTGTTTTTT.

In its sample, this clone was seen once. The chain carries TRBV9 and TRBJ1-2, with D tentatively TRBD1 (5 bases). Germline values: CDR1 SGDLS, CDR2 YYNGEE. This CDR3 region has 15 residues. Trimming took off 2 bases at V and 3 bases at J, with 14 bases between the two ends. The CDR3 coding sequence is TGTGCCAGCAGCGTGGGGGGAGGACCTTACTATGGCTACACCTTC. Translating gives CASSVGGGPYYGYTF.

V and J are TRBV27 and TRBJ2-7; tentatively, D is TRBD2 (5 bases). The CDR3 spans 15 residues. V was pared by 2 bases and J by 0 bases, with 11 bases between. CDR1 is MNHEY and CDR2 is SMNVEV in the germline V gene (reference sequence). As DNA, the CDR3 is TGTGCCAGCAGTTTAATTCGCGGGTCCTCCTACGAGCAGTACTTC. Translating gives CASSLIRGSSYEQYF.

The V gene is TRBV27, the J gene TRBJ2-3; weak D call: TRBD2 (6 bases). The germline V gene has CDR1 MNHEY and CDR2 SMNVEV (reference sequence). V lost 5 bases, J lost 0 bases, and 9 bases lay in between. The CDR3 runs 14 residues. CDR3 in amino acids: CASSTGTSTDTQYF. In DNA, the CDR3 is TGTGCCAGCAGTACCGGGACTAGCACAGATACGCAGTATTTT.

In the case of this clone: The junction shows a germline mismatch at one end, possibly a read error. The CDR3 coding sequence is TGCAGCGTCGAAGGTCGCCGCCCTAGCGGGAGTTGGGATACGCAGTATTTT. Encoded protein: CSVEGRRPSGSWDTQYF. This chain joins TRBV29-1 and TRBJ2-3; TRBD2 matches at 10 bases. The germline CDR1 and CDR2 sequences are SQVTM and ANQGSEA. The CDR3 has 17 residues.

This rearrangement joins TRBV7-6 to TRBJ1-1, with 8 bases aligning to TRBD1. V shed 3 bases, J shed 1 base, and the junction held 1 base outside the gene matches. The CDR3 is 14 residues long. The germline CDR1 and CDR2 sequences are SGHVS and FNYEAQ. The CDR3 protein is CASSFGQGNTEAFF. The DNA for the CDR3 is TGTGCCAGCAGCTTCGGACAGGGGAACACTGAAGCTTTCTTT. Combining the CDR3 with reference TRBV7-6 and TRBJ1-1 gives the whole variable domain GAGVSQSPRYKVTKRGQDVALRCDPISGHVSLYWYRQALGQGPEFLTYFNYEAQQDKSGLPNDRFSAERPEGSISTLTIQRTEQRDSAMYRCASSFGQGNTEAFFGQGTRLTVV.

The chain joins TRBV9 to TRBJ1-6, with TRBD1 matching over 8 bases. The germline CDR1 and CDR2 sequences are SGDLS and YYNGEE. The CDR3 is 17 residues long. The V gene end was trimmed by 3 bases and the J gene end by 4 bases; junction bases not matched to a gene: 9. Written as DNA, the CDR3 is TGTGCCAGCAGCGCACCCCGGACAGGGCGGTATAATTCACCCCTCCACTTT. This gives the protein CASSAPRTGRYNSPLHF. Based on the CDR3 plus reference TRBV9 and TRBJ1-6, the full variable domain is DSGVTQTPKHLITATGQRVTLRCSPRSGDLSVYWYQQSLDQGLQFLIQYYNGEERAKGNILERFSAQQFPDLHSELNLSSLELGDSALYFCASSAPRTGRYNSPLHFGNGTRLTVT.

The gene calls are TRBV7-9 and TRBJ1-4, with 7 bases that match TRBD1. This CDR3 comprises 15 residues. Germline CDR1 SEHNR, CDR2 FQNEAQ (reference sequence). V shed 5 bases and J 7 bases; nucleotides not matched to a gene: 10. In nucleotides, the CDR3 is TGTGCCAGCAGCGGACCGACAGGGCGCGGTGAAAAACTGTTTTTT. Protein sequence: CASSGPTGRGEKLFF.

This chain connects TRBV27 to TRBJ1-2; 8 bases line up with TRBD1. The CDR3 is made up of 14 amino acids. The germline gives CDR1 MNHEY, CDR2 SMNVEV (reference sequence). V was pared by 6 bases and J by 3 bases, with 6 bases of the junction left unmatched. CDR3 nucleotide sequence: TGTGCCAGCAGCGTCTCGGGACAGGACTATGGCTACACCTTC. It codes for CASSVSGQDYGYTF.

This sequence joins TRBV5-1 and TRBJ2-7, with TRBD1 as a possible D gene (6 bases). This CDR3 region has 15 residues. The germline V gene encodes CDR1 SGHRS and CDR2 YFSETQ. Trimming took off 8 bases at V and 4 bases at J, with 22 bases between the two ends. CDR3 nucleotide sequence: TGCGCCAGTAAATTACAGGGTGCGGTTGGGTACGAGCAGTACTTC. It translates to CASKLQGAVGYEQYF.

Only a few counts were recorded for this clone. V is TRBV6-5 and J is TRBJ2-7; the match to TRBD1 covers 7 bases. Germline CDR1 MNHEY, CDR2 SVGAGI. The CDR3 runs 14 residues. The J segment lost 2 bases and the V segment lost 5 bases, leaving 6 bases of the junction unmatched. CDR3 sequence (DNA): TGTGCCAGCAGTCCCCGTGACAGGGCCTACGAGCAGTACTTC. This codes for CASSPRDRAYEQYF.

This chain joins TRBV5-1 and TRBJ2-3; 15 positions agree with TRBD2. Germline V CDR1 and CDR2: SGHRS, YFSETQ. The CDR3 covers 15 residues. The trim removed 3 bases at V and 8 bases at J, leaving 4 bases unmatched. As DNA, the CDR3 is TGCGCCAGCAGCTGGACTAGCGGGGGGGCCGGTACGCAGTATTTT. This sequence encodes CASSWTSGGAGTQYF. Using reference TRBV5-1 and TRBJ2-3 for the parts outside the CDR3, the full variable domain is KAGVTQTPRYLIKTRGQQVTLSCSPISGHRSVSWYQQTPGQGLQFLFEYFSETQRNKGNFPGRFSGRQFSNSRSEMNVSTLELGDSALYLCASSWTSGGAGTQYFGPGTRLTVL.

The V gene is TRBV4-3, the J gene TRBJ2-2; no clear D. The CDR3 extends over 16 amino acids. Trimming shortened V by 0 bases and J by 9 bases, and 17 bases separated the two germline ends. The germline gives CDR1 LGHNA, CDR2 YSLEER. This chain's CDR3 is CASSQDSSAPPRELFF. The CDR3 coding sequence is TGCGCCAGCAGCCAAGATAGTAGTGCCCCGCCCCGGGAGCTGTTTTTT.

The chain carries TRBV13 and TRBJ1-1; no clear D. V was cut by 3 bases and J by 6 bases, with 5 bases left in between. This CDR3 spans 11 amino acids. The germline gives CDR1 PRHDT, CDR2 FYEKMQ (reference sequence). CDR3 sequence reads: CASSFRAEAFF. The CDR3 region has the DNA TGTGCCAGCAGCTTTCGCGCTGAAGCTTTCTTT.

The rearrangement links TRBV28 to TRBJ2-2; no firm D call. Trimming removed 5 bases at V and 4 bases at J, with 11 bases between. The germline CDR1 and CDR2 sequences are MDHEN and SYDVKM. The length of the CDR3 is 14 residues. The CDR3 coding sequence is TGTGCCAGCAGTAACCAGTTAAGCACCGGGGAGCTGTTTTTT. Amino acid sequence: CASSNQLSTGELFF.

As for this clone: The junction differs from germline at one of its ends, possibly a read error. The chain employs TRBV5-1 and TRBJ1-5; D gene uncertain. This CDR3 has 8 amino acids. Germline assignment: CDR1 SGHRS and CDR2 YFSETQ. The CDR3 DNA reads TGCGCCAGCAGCTTGGCTTCTTTT. Its protein is CASSLASF.

This sequence joins TRBV19 and TRBJ1-1; D unclear. The germline V and J ends were trimmed by 8 bases and 3 bases, with 13 bases remaining between them. CDR1 and CDR2 from the germline V gene are LNHDA and SQIVND (reference sequence). The CDR3 is made up of 13 amino acids. The CDR3 DNA is TGTGCCAGTGGTTCGGCGGTGTACACTGAAGCTTTCTTT. It codes for CASGSAVYTEAFF.

The sample holds one count of this clone. The chain combines TRBV19 with TRBJ2-7, with TRBD2 matching over 9 bases. CDR3 size: 13 residues. Germline CDR1 and CDR2: LNHDA and SQIVND (reference sequence). With 7 bases clipped from V and 6 bases from J, the junction kept 7 bases outside the gene matches. CDR3 bases: TGTGCCAGTAACCTAGCGGGGACTAGCGAGCAGTACTTC. Residues: CASNLAGTSEQYF.

The chain links TRBV27 to TRBJ1-1; 7 nucleotides match TRBD1. The V gene's germline CDR1 is MNHEY and CDR2 SMNVEV (reference sequence). This CDR3 has 14 residues. V lost 2 bases and J lost 1; bases outside the gene matches: 1. CDR3 coding DNA: TGTGCCAGCAGTTTAGCAGGGGGGAACACTGAAGCTTTCTTT. Its translation is CASSLAGGNTEAFF.